The clone carrying this T cell receptor beta chain has a single count. What it binds is unknown. Systemic immunosuppression or autoimmune disease history was grounds to exclude patients. Collection of blood occurred at baseline, at cycle 4 day 1, and at cycle 7 day 1. Profiling relied on immunoSEQ multiplex PCR, and the TCRdb table lists in-frame clones only, not all of them. The sample holds 55,000 to 70,000 clones, about 87% seen once. These data originate in a study of OX40 agonist ivuxolimab in advanced cancers. Germline V gene data show CDR1 as SGHTA and CDR2 as FQGNSA. The CDR3 loop spans 19 amino acids. V was pared by 7 bases and J by 2 bases, with 18 bases of the junction left unmatched. Study observations and caveats: Expanded peripheral T-cell antigen specificity went undetermined. Expanded clones were, on average, more numerous in CD8+ T cells than in CD4+.

This TCR came from an adult with an advanced solid tumor such as melanoma, head and neck, liver or kidney cancer. The V call is TRBV7-2, the J call TRBJ2-7; 12 bases are a match to TRBD2. The sample was CD4+ or CD8+ T cells sorted from blood, taken in a trial of the OX40 agonist ivuxolimab. The CDR3 nucleotides read TGTGCCAGCACCCTTCTACTAGGGCTAGCGGGAGGGAGGCCCTACGAGCAGTACTTC. It encodes CASTLLLGLAGGRPYEQYF.